The 5 T cell receptor beta chains reported below all come from one sample, sequenced in a study of blood T cell repertoires in COVID-19. The table came from immunoSEQ multiplex PCR; TCRdb's copy has only in-frame clones and leaves some out. The sample has about 72,000 clones, 82% seen once; the top ten hold approximately 18%. Source material: peripheral blood. Every receptor here comes from a human donor in a cohort sampled during active COVID-19.

The CDR3 DNA follows: TGTGCCATCAGTGAGTCGTCAGGGGGAGAAAAACTGTTTTTT. Its protein product is CAISESSGGEKLFF. The chain combines TRBV10-3 with TRBJ1-4; the match to TRBD1 covers 7 bases. The CDR3 contains 14 residues. CDR1 is ENHRY and CDR2 is SYGVKD in the germline V gene. The J segment lost 8 bases and the V segment lost 0 bases, leaving 3 bases of the junction unmatched.

V usage is TRBV5-1 and J usage is TRBJ2-7, with 7 bases lining up with TRBD1. Germline V gene sequence: CDR1 SGHRS, CDR2 YFSETQ. Germline trimming cut 3 bases from V and 3 bases from J; bases unmatched to any gene: 6. The CDR3 has 14 residues. In DNA, the CDR3 is TGCGCCAGCAGCTACCGGGACAGAGTCTACGAGCAGTACTTC. Its protein is CASSYRDRVYEQYF.

This clone was counted at least ten times. CDR3 nucleotides: TGTGCCAGCAGCCGGGGGGGGTCCTCGTACGAGCAGTACTTC. Its protein is CASSRGGSSYEQYF. The V call is TRBV4-2, the J call TRBJ2-7; 7 nucleotides align to TRBD2. J lost 4 bases, V lost 4 bases, and 7 bases had no gene match. The CDR3 is 14 residues long. Per the germline V gene, CDR1 is LGHNA and CDR2 is YNFKEQ.

The chain has TRBV25-1 and TRBJ2-5; tentative D call: TRBD2 (5 bases). The CDR3 is made up of 15 amino acids. Germline V lookup: CDR1 MGHDK, CDR2 SYGVNS. Deletions cut 5 bases from V and 4 bases from J, with 17 bases between. The CDR3 sequence is CASSSHRDRSETQYF. Here the CDR3 DNA reads TGTGCCAGCAGTTCGCACCGGGATAGATCAGAGACCCAGTACTTC.

The chain has TRBV11-3 and TRBJ2-5, with D tentatively TRBD2 (5 bases). This CDR3 is 13 amino acids long. Per the germline V gene, CDR1 is SGHNT and CDR2 is YENEEA. V lost 2 bases to trimming and J lost 7 bases, with 11 bases between them. The CDR3 DNA follows: TGTGCCAGCAGCTTAACCGGGGTAGGGACCCAGTACTTC. It is translated as CASSLTGVGTQYF.